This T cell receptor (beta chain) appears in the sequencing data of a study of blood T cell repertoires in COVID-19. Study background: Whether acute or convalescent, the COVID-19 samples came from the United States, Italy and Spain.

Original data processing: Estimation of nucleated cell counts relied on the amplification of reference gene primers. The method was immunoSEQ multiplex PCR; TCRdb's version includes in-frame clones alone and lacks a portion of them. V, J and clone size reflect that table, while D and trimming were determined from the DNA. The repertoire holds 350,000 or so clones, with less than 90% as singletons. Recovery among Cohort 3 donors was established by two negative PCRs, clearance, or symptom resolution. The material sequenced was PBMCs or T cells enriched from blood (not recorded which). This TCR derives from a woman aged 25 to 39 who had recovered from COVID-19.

The CDR3 region is CASSLGEGASNSPLHF. The DNA of the CDR3 is TGTGCCAGCAGCTTGGGCGAGGGGGCTAGTAATTCACCCCTCCACTTT. The chain carries TRBV5-4 and TRBJ1-6; TRBD1 agrees at 7 bases. V was pared by 0 bases and J by 6 bases, with 6 bases of the junction left unmatched. The CDR3 is 16 residues long. CDR1 SGHNT and CDR2 YYREEE come from the germline V gene (reference sequence).